This entry describes one TCR beta chain. This sample stems from a study of shared clonotypes between healthy human individuals. The table came from immunoSEQ multiplex PCR; TCRdb's copy has only in-frame clones and leaves some out. In the table there are roughly 2,000,000 clones, over 85% of which are singletons. It was CD45RO-negative cells, positively selected for CCR7, that made up naive CD8 cells, with terminally differentiated effector memory CD45RA+ cells excluded. Trimming removed 0 bases from V and 2 bases from J, with 5 bases in between. Germline V gene sequence: CDR1 SGDLS, CDR2 YYNGEE. This CDR3 comprises 14 residues.

Sequencing used naive CD8+ T cells sorted from blood. The genes are TRBV9 and TRBJ2-2; D unresolved. This TCR was sampled from a man between 18 and 29 years old in good health. As DNA, the CDR3 is TGTGCCAGCAGCGTAGGATTTAACACCGGGGAGCTGTTTTTT. It translates to CASSVGFNTGELFF. The whole variable domain, filled in from reference TRBV9 and TRBJ2-2, reads DSGVTQTPKHLITATGQRVTLRCSPRSGDLSVYWYQQSLDQGLQFLIQYYNGEERAKGNILERFSAQQFPDLHSELNLSSLELGDSALYFCASSVGFNTGELFFGEGSRLTVL.